This TCR beta chain was recovered during a study of Tregs in tolerant kidney transplant recipients. Mixed chimerism was transient after nonmyeloablative marrow transplants from related graft donors. CD4+CD25+CD127- Tregs, CD4+CD25- non-Tregs, CD4 and CD8 cells were sorted. The repertoire was sequenced with immunoSEQ multiplex PCR; TCRdb's copy has only in-frame clones and lacks some. The sample records roughly 70,000 clones, more than 75% being singletons. Concerning this clone itself: The antigen is unknown.

V was cut by 1 base and J by 3 bases, with 5 bases left in between. Germline loops: CDR1 SGHTA, CDR2 FQGNSA. The CDR3 runs to 13 residues. Study-wide points: Biological reproducibility was not directly addressed, but technical replication error appeared minimal. Nucleotide sequences could not be compared across some patients' samples due to primer changes. Findings come from small patient numbers and require larger validation.

The clonotype was recovered from a human patient who received a combined kidney and bone marrow transplant. The graft donor may have given rise to some T cells. The material sequenced was CD4+ T cells from blood (PBMCs), taken 6 months after the transplant. This sequence joins TRBV7-2 and TRBJ2-3; perhaps TRBD2 as D (5 bases). CDR3 sequence reads: CASSLGGTDTQYF. In nucleotides, the CDR3 is TGTGCCAGCAGCTTAGGCGGGACAGATACGCAGTATTTT. The full variable domain, with the rest looked up from reference TRBV7-2 and TRBJ2-3, is GAGVSQSPSNKVTEKGKDVELRCDPISGHTALYWYRQSLGQGLEFLIYFQGNSAPDKSGLPSDRFSAERTGGSVSTLTIQRTQQEDSAVYLCASSLGGTDTQYFGPGTRLTVL.